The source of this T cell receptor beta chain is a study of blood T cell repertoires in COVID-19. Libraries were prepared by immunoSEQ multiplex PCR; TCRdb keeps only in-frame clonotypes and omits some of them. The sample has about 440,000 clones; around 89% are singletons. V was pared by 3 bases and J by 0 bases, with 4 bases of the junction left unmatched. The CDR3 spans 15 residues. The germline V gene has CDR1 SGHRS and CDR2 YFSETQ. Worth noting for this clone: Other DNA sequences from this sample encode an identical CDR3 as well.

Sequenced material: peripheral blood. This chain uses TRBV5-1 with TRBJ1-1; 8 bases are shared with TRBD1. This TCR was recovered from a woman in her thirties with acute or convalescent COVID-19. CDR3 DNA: TGCGCCAGCAGCTCCGGACAGGGCATGAACACTGAAGCTTTCTTT. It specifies CASSSGQGMNTEAFF.